This TCR beta chain derives from a study of blood T cell repertoires in COVID-19. The germline V gene encodes CDR1 ENHRY and CDR2 SYGVKD. The V gene lost 6 bases and the J gene lost 1 base, with 13 bases spanning the gap. This CDR3 is 15 amino acids long. Recruits, aged about 18 to 89 years, lived in 24 US areas. Cohort assignment relied on participant-reported clinical history. Cohort 3 recovered donors had two negative PCRs, clearance, or symptom resolution. Method: immunoSEQ multiplex PCR; TCRdb's copy keeps in-frame clones and lacks some. The sample includes about 370,000 clones, more than 80% of them seen just once.

The receptor's source is a man between 18 and 35 years old who had recovered from COVID-19. The gene calls are TRBV10-3 and TRBJ1-3; tentatively, D is TRBD1 (5 bases). Sequenced input: PBMCs or T cells enriched from blood (not recorded which). The CDR3 spells CAIRPRVESGNTIYF. CDR3 coding DNA: TGTGCCATCAGACCCAGGGTGGAATCTGGAAACACCATATATTTT.